This T cell receptor beta chain was recovered during a study of siplizumab effects on memory and regulatory T cells (dated by TCRdb to about 2019). Concerning the study at large: The study looked at the effect of siplizumab, an anti-CD2 antibody, on alloreactive T-cell subsets in allogeneic mixed lymphocyte reactions made from human PBMCs.

Libraries were built with the immunoSEQ multiplex PCR assay. Roughly 10^5 TCR templates per sample were assayed on the deep sequencing platform. Genomic DNA extracted from sorted T cells was the material used for TCRbeta CDR3 sequencing. The original methods were these. The R programming language was used for the clonal analysis of the TCRbeta CDR3 data. Alloreactive CD4+ and CD8+ clones were defined by comparing unstimulated samples with post-reaction CFSE-low samples. Regulatory or non-regulatory origin of alloreactive CD4+ clones was assigned by matching sequences to the sorted unstimulated Treg and non-Treg repertoires. Here the immuneACCESS table is served through TCRdb, limited to in-frame sequences with V and J called. Missing clones are a known gap in these copies; in checked studies unresolved V genes cover under half, and the rest lacks a known reason. That table gives V, J and clone size, and the DNA gave D and trimming. This sample holds about 100,000 clones; around 90% were observed only once. The top ten clonotypes cover around 2.6% of the sample.

Overall study results and their limits: The cumulative frequency of alloreactive sequences traceable to unstimulated CD4+ memory T cells was significantly reduced by siplizumab. Roughly 80-97% of proliferating CD4+ or CD8+ clones could not be assigned a naive or memory phenotype. Unstimulated naive T cells appeared to be more diverse than memory T cells, and naive cells seemed to make a substantial contribution to the alloresponse. Because sequences at frequencies below about 10^-5 were poorly captured, only a minor fraction of alloreactive clones could be mapped back to unstimulated subsets. Of the alloreactive CD4+ clones that could be mapped, the Treg-derived share averaged about 63% with siplizumab compared with 25% to 30% in control reactions. Whether proliferating Tregs from siplizumab cultures were suppressive was not functionally confirmed.

CDR1 and CDR2, looked up from the germline V gene (reference sequence), are LNHDA and SQIVND. The germline ends are 13 bases apart after V is trimmed by 11 bases and J by 0 bases. The CDR3, cysteine through phenylalanine, is 14 amino acids long. Just the 42-base CDR3 DNA is kept, in frame starting at base 1. Comment on this clone: Its cognate antigen has yet to be identified. No clone much larger than this one lies a single base away; base qualities are absent.

TCRbeta CDR3 sequencing was performed on sorted unstimulated T cells and on proliferating T cells recovered from mixed lymphocyte reactions. Fresh whole blood from roughly ten HLA-typed healthy donors served as the source for isolating PBMCs. Sample: CD4+ T cells sorted from blood. The sequence derives from a human donor in good health. Some clones in this sample may be carry-over from other donors' samples. The chain links TRBV19 with TRBJ2-2, with the D gene not clear enough to name. The bases are TGTGCCGCCCAACGAGAGACGAACACCGGGGAGCTGTTTTTT. Its protein reads: CAAQRETNTGELFF. Reference TRBV19 and TRBJ2-2 genes cover what lies past the CDR3, so the full variable domain is DGGITQSPKYLFRKEGQNVTLSCEQNLNHDAMYWYRQDPGQGLRLIYYSQIVNDFQKGDIAEGYSVSREKKESFPLTVTSAQKNPTAFYLCAAQRETNTGELFFGEGSRLTVL.